What follows is one T cell receptor (beta chain) and its context. Random hexamers were used to reverse transcribe 0.5 to 1 ug of RNA. TCRdb re-analysed the immunoSEQ multiplex PCR reads in MiXCR, keeping a single row per CDR3 protein. Of 110,000 to 150,000 distinct CDR3 sequences in the sample, almost 96% were seen once. This sample was included in a study of CD8 T cells in Susac syndrome. TCR beta sequences were obtained from blood CD8+ and CD4+ T cells. Patients with Susac syndrome showed fulfilment of recently defined diagnostic criteria for definite or probable disease. Negative isolation yielded CD8+ and CD4+ T cells; FACS enriched TEMRA cells. Germline-derived CDR1 and CDR2 are MGHRA and YSYEKL. The CDR3 has 14 amino acids. V lost 3 bases, J lost 3 bases, and 10 bases lay in between.

The sequencing sample was made of CD4+ T cells from PBMCs. The rearrangement links TRBV4-1 to TRBJ2-3; D is unresolved. This clonotype was sampled from a human donor with Susac syndrome. CDR3 in amino acids: CASSHPGRTDTQYF. In nucleotides, the CDR3 is TGCGCCAGCAGCCACCCCGGGCGGACAGATACGCAGTATTTT.